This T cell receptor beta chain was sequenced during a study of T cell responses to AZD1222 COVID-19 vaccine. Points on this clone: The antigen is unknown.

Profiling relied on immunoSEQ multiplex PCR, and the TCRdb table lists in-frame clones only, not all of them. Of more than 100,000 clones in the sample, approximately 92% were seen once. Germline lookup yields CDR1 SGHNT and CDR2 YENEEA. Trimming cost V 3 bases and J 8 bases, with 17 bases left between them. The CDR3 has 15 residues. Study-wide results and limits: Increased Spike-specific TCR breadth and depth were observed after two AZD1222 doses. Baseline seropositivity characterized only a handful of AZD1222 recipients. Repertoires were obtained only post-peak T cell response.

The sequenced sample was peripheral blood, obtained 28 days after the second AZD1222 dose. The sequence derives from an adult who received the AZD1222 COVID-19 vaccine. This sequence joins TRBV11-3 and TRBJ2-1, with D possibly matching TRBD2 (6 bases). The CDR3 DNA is TGTGCCAGCAGCTTGGGCGGGGACCCGGTAGATGAGCAGTTCTTC. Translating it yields CASSLGGDPVDEQFF.